This T cell receptor beta chain came from a study of blood T cell repertoires in COVID-19. The protocol was immunoSEQ multiplex PCR, while the TCRdb copy is restricted to in-frame clones and leaves out a portion. Of approximately 82,000 clones detected, around four fifths appear once; the ten largest clones hold around 13%. The CDR3 length is 14 residues. The V end was cut by 6 bases, the J end by 1 base, with 13 bases between. Germline V lookup: CDR1 SNHLY, CDR2 FYNNEI. Sequencing used peripheral blood. The sequence was obtained from a human donor in a cohort sampled during active COVID-19. The chain couples TRBV2 to TRBJ2-7; TRBD1 is a possible D gene (5 bases). The CDR3 is CASSLGQVSYEQYF. The CDR3 DNA reads TGTGCCAGCAGCCTCGGACAAGTATCCTACGAGCAGTACTTC.